A selection of T cell receptor beta chains follows, all from one sample in a study of blood T cell repertoires in COVID-19. Sequenced by immunoSEQ multiplex PCR; TCRdb stores in-frame clones only, minus some. The table includes roughly 500,000 clones, approximately 86% detected once. Material for sequencing was PBMCs or T cells enriched from blood (not recorded which). These TCRs come from an older woman who had recovered from COVID-19. Both conserved end residues are part of each CDR3. Fields, in order: D gene, J gene, V gene, clone size, CDR3 length, CDR3 protein, CDR3 DNA. The D gene is left open where the match is weak. Size tells how often a clone was seen (once, few, many) or the class of an expanded clone, and some rows leave it out.

d_call: TRBD2
j_call: TRBJ2-7
v_call: TRBV7-2
clone_size: .
cdr3_length: 15
cdr3_aa: CASSFTSGLSGEQYF
cdr3_nt: TGTGCCAGCAGCTTCACTAGCGGATTATCTGGAGAGCAGTACTTC

d_call: TRBD1
j_call: TRBJ1-4
v_call: TRBV5-4
clone_size: .
cdr3_length: 17
cdr3_aa: CASSLRGQGTTNEKLFF
cdr3_nt: TGTGCCAGCAGCTTGCGCGGACAGGGGACTACTAATGAAAAACTGTTTTTT

d_call: .
j_call: TRBJ1-2
v_call: TRBV2
clone_size: .
cdr3_length: 12
cdr3_aa: CATGLPNYGYTF
cdr3_nt: TGTGCCACCGGACTGCCGAACTATGGCTACACCTTC

d_call: .
j_call: TRBJ1-2
v_call: TRBV6-5
clone_size: .
cdr3_length: 15
cdr3_aa: CASSSPRSANYGYTF
cdr3_nt: TGTGCCAGCAGTTCCCCTCGATCAGCTAACTATGGCTACACCTTC

d_call: .
j_call: TRBJ2-2
v_call: TRBV7-6
clone_size: .
cdr3_length: 14
cdr3_aa: CASRGRGYTGELFF
cdr3_nt: TGTGCCAGCAGGGGGCGAGGTTACACCGGGGAGCTGTTTTTT

d_call: .
j_call: TRBJ1-5
v_call: TRBV12-5
clone_size: few
cdr3_length: 15
cdr3_aa: CASGLVRESNQPQHF
cdr3_nt: TGTGCTAGTGGTTTGGTTCGAGAGAGCAATCAGCCCCAGCATTTT

d_call: .
j_call: TRBJ1-2
v_call: TRBV10-3
clone_size: once
cdr3_length: 14
cdr3_aa: CAISESKESYGYTF
cdr3_nt: TGTGCCATCAGTGAGTCCAAGGAGTCCTATGGCTACACCTTC

d_call: .
j_call: TRBJ2-3
v_call: TRBV9
clone_size: .
cdr3_length: 18
cdr3_aa: CASSVATTGSLSTDTQYF
cdr3_nt: TGTGCCAGCAGCGTAGCTACGACAGGATCCCTGAGCACAGATACGCAGTATTTT

d_call: TRBD2
j_call: TRBJ2-1
v_call: TRBV27
clone_size: .
cdr3_length: 20
cdr3_aa: CASSLRFGTSGGSSYNEQFF
cdr3_nt: TGTGCCAGCAGTTTAAGGTTCGGGACTAGCGGGGGTAGCTCCTACAATGAGCAGTTCTTC

d_call: .
j_call: TRBJ1-3
v_call: TRBV10-3
clone_size: .
cdr3_length: 17
cdr3_aa: CAISESGGKYSGNTIYF
cdr3_nt: TGTGCCATCAGTGAGTCCGGCGGCAAATACTCTGGAAACACCATATATTTT

d_call: .
j_call: TRBJ2-3
v_call: TRBV4-1
clone_size: .
cdr3_length: 15
cdr3_aa: CASSPGTLSTDTQYF
cdr3_nt: TGCGCCAGCAGCCCCGGGACTTTAAGCACAGATACGCAGTATTTT

d_call: TRBD1
j_call: TRBJ2-5
v_call: TRBV4-2
clone_size: once
cdr3_length: 15
cdr3_aa: CASSRIGQVQETQYF
cdr3_nt: TGTGCCAGCAGCCGCATTGGACAGGTTCAAGAGACCCAGTACTTC

d_call: .
j_call: TRBJ1-6
v_call: TRBV18
clone_size: .
cdr3_length: 13
cdr3_aa: CASSRDKNSPLHF
cdr3_nt: TGTGCCAGCTCACGGGACAAAAATTCACCCCTCCACTTT

d_call: TRBD1
j_call: TRBJ1-2
v_call: TRBV30
clone_size: .
cdr3_length: 12
cdr3_aa: CAWSQGVSGYTF
cdr3_nt: TGTGCCTGGAGTCAGGGGGTTAGCGGCTACACCTTC

d_call: .
j_call: TRBJ2-2
v_call: TRBV7-7
clone_size: .
cdr3_length: 15
cdr3_aa: CASSLDSPSTGELFF
cdr3_nt: TGTGCTAGCAGCCTGGACAGCCCGTCCACCGGGGAGCTGTTTTTT

d_call: TRBD1
j_call: TRBJ1-3
v_call: TRBV3-1/TRBV3-2
clone_size: .
cdr3_length: 17
cdr3_aa: CASSPQTGGASGNTIYF
cdr3_nt: TGTGCCAGCAGCCCTCAGACAGGGGGCGCATCTGGAAACACCATATATTTT

d_call: TRBD1
j_call: TRBJ2-1
v_call: TRBV10-3
clone_size: once
cdr3_length: 15
cdr3_aa: CAISESVRGRDEQFF
cdr3_nt: TGTGCCATCAGTGAGTCAGTCAGGGGGCGCGATGAGCAGTTCTTC

d_call: .
j_call: TRBJ1-2
v_call: TRBV7-2
clone_size: .
cdr3_length: 13
cdr3_aa: CASSSNRVDGYTF
cdr3_nt: TGTGCCAGCAGCTCTAACAGGGTGGATGGCTACACCTTC

d_call: TRBD1
j_call: TRBJ1-1
v_call: TRBV7-6
clone_size: .
cdr3_length: 14
cdr3_aa: CASSPRQGDTEAFF
cdr3_nt: TGTGCCAGCAGCCCAAGACAGGGGGACACTGAAGCTTTCTTT

d_call: TRBD2
j_call: TRBJ2-3
v_call: TRBV5-4
clone_size: .
cdr3_length: 16
cdr3_aa: CASSPNGGGGGDTQYF
cdr3_nt: TGTGCCAGCAGCCCTAACGGAGGCGGGGGAGGGGATACGCAGTATTTT

d_call: .
j_call: TRBJ1-3
v_call: TRBV4-1
clone_size: .
cdr3_length: 15
cdr3_aa: CASSQDLGLGNTIYF
cdr3_nt: TGCGCCAGCAGCCAAGATCTTGGGCTAGGAAACACCATATATTTT

d_call: .
j_call: TRBJ2-2
v_call: TRBV24-1
clone_size: .
cdr3_length: 15
cdr3_aa: CATSLAGANTGELFF
cdr3_nt: TGTGCCACCAGTTTGGCGGGGGCTAACACCGGGGAGCTGTTTTTT

d_call: TRBD2
j_call: TRBJ2-1
v_call: TRBV7-2
clone_size: .
cdr3_length: 18
cdr3_aa: CASSSRWSGGAPRNEQFF
cdr3_nt: TGTGCCAGCAGCTCCCGGTGGAGCGGGGGGGCCCCTCGAAATGAGCAGTTCTTC